Listed below are T cell receptor beta chains from one sample, sequenced in a study of blood T cell repertoires in COVID-19. Method: immunoSEQ multiplex PCR; TCRdb's copy keeps in-frame clones and lacks some. The table shows around 180,000 clones, with 70% to 90% occurring only once. Sequencing input: peripheral blood. The origin of the receptors is a man between 70 and 80 years old with active or convalescent COVID-19. The CDR3 runs from the conserved cysteine through the conserved F or W. The order of the fields is D gene, clone size, J gene, V gene, CDR3 DNA, CDR3 protein. The D gene is left open where the match is weak. Clone size, where shown, is once, few, many, or a class for clones that have expanded.

>NA|NA|TRBJ2-7|TRBV7-2
TGTGCCAGCAGCTTAGAACGGTCCTACGAGCAGTACTTC
CASSLERSYEQYF
>NA|NA|TRBJ1-3|TRBV6-2/TRBV6-3
TGTGCCAGCAGTTACACCGGGGAGAGCTCTGGAAACACCATATATTTT
CASSYTGESSGNTIYF
>TRBD1|NA|TRBJ1-1|TRBV7-3
TGTGCCAGCAGCCCAACAGGGGGCACTGAAGCTTTCTTT
CASSPTGGTEAFF
>TRBD1|NA|TRBJ1-1|TRBV3-1/TRBV3-2
TGTGCCAGCAGCCCCCGACCCCTGACCGGGACAGCGAACACTGAAGCTTTCTTT
CASSPRPLTGTANTEAFF
>TRBD2|NA|TRBJ2-7|TRBV7-2
TGTGCCAGCAGTCCACTAGCGGCCTCCTACGAGCAGTACTTC
CASSPLAASYEQYF
>NA|once|TRBJ1-2|TRBV2
TGTGCCAGCAGTCTCGACAGCGACTATGGCTACACCTTC
CASSLDSDYGYTF
>NA|NA|TRBJ2-5|TRBV7-3
TGTGCCAGCAGCTTAACCTACAGGGAGACCCAGTACTTC
CASSLTYRETQYF
>NA|NA|TRBJ1-1|TRBV29-1
TGCAGCGTTGAAACCTTCACAGGGAAGGACACTGAAGCTTTCTTT
CSVETFTGKDTEAFF
>NA|NA|TRBJ2-1|TRBV10-3
TGTGCCATCAGTGAGTCGGGCTTGAGCTCCTACAATGAGCAGTTCTTC
CAISESGLSSYNEQFF
>TRBD1|NA|TRBJ2-5|TRBV18
TGTGCCAGCTCACCCTTAGGACAGGGCCAAGAGACCCAGTACTTC
CASSPLGQGQETQYF
>TRBD1|NA|TRBJ1-1|TRBV29-1
TGCAGCACAGCCCAACAGGGGGCCGGCACTGAAGCTTTCTTT
CSTAQQGAGTEAFF
>NA|NA|TRBJ1-5|TRBV20-1
TGCAGTGCTAGTGATTCTAGGGGGGGGACCCCCAATCAGCCCCAGCATTTT
CSASDSRGGTPNQPQHF
>TRBD1|NA|TRBJ2-7|TRBV29-1
TGCAGCGTTGTTAAGACAGGGGCGGGCTACGAGCAGTACTTC
CSVVKTGAGYEQYF
>NA|once|TRBJ2-7|TRBV19
TGTGCCAGTAGTATAAGGCAGGGGAACTACGAGCAGTACTTC
CASSIRQGNYEQYF
>NA|NA|TRBJ2-3|TRBV19
TGTGCCACTAACCACCAGGGGTTTGGGACAGATACGCAGTATTTT
CATNHQGFGTDTQYF
>NA|NA|TRBJ1-1|TRBV5-1
TGCGCCAGCAGCTCCGGTTTCACAGCGAACACTGAAGCTTTCTTT
CASSSGFTANTEAFF
>NA|NA|TRBJ1-1|TRBV30
TGTGCCTGGAGTGTACGTAACAGGGCGAACACTGAAGCTTTCTTT
CAWSVRNRANTEAFF
>NA|NA|TRBJ2-1|TRBV5-8
TGTGCCAGCAGCTTCTACAGGTACTCCTACAATGAGCAGTTCTTC
CASSFYRYSYNEQFF
>NA|NA|TRBJ2-3|TRBV13
TGTGCCAGCAGCCCAGGGAAGGCAGATACGCAGTATTTT
CASSPGKADTQYF
>NA|NA|TRBJ1-2|TRBV2
TGTGCCACGGCGGGGTGGGGCTATGGCTACACCTTC
CATAGWGYGYTF
>NA|NA|TRBJ2-2|TRBV7-2
TGTGCCAGCAGCTTCTATGACACCGGGGAGCTGTTTTTT
CASSFYDTGELFF
>NA|NA|TRBJ2-3|TRBV7-2
TGTGCCAGCAGCTTGGCCAGAACCACAGATACGCAGTATTTT
CASSLARTTDTQYF
>NA|NA|TRBJ2-7|TRBV6-2/TRBV6-3
TGTGCCAGCAGCCGCGTCTCATACGAGCAGTACTTC
CASSRVSYEQYF
>NA|NA|TRBJ1-6|TRBV19
TGTGCCAGTAGTATAGCGGGGGTCTCTAATTCACCCCTCCACTTT
CASSIAGVSNSPLHF
>NA|few|TRBJ1-2|TRBV11-2
TGTGCCAGCAGTAGCCCCGGCGGGGGGACTAACTATGGCTACACCTTC
CASSSPGGGTNYGYTF
>TRBD1|few|TRBJ2-7|TRBV2
TGTGCCAGCAGTGGAAGGACAGGAACCTACGAGCAGTACTTC
CASSGRTGTYEQYF
>NA|NA|TRBJ2-3|TRBV11-2
TGTGCCAGCAGCTCCTTCGAGTTCTCATCGACAGATACGCAGTATTTT
CASSSFEFSSTDTQYF
>NA|NA|TRBJ1-2|TRBV20-1
TGCAGTGCTAGTGTGGGGCGAGGCTATGGCTACACCTTC
CSASVGRGYGYTF
>TRBD1|NA|TRBJ1-5|TRBV6-6
TGTGCCAGCAGCTCAGCCTCAATGTTCGGGACAGGGAACATTAGGAGCAATCAGCCCCAGCATTTT
CASSSASMFGTGNIRSNQPQHF
>NA|NA|TRBJ1-1|TRBV15
TGTGCCACCAGCAGAGTCCCAGGGGTTTTGGCTGAAGCTTTCTTT
CATSRVPGVLAEAFF
>NA|NA|TRBJ1-2|TRBV13
TGTGCCAGCAGCTACCCCCAAGGGGCAGAATATGGCTACACCTTC
CASSYPQGAEYGYTF
>NA|once|TRBJ2-5|TRBV5-5
TGTGCCAGCAGCTCAGTGGGGGACAGCGGAGGGTCCCAGTACTTC
CASSSVGDSGGSQYF
>NA|NA|TRBJ2-6|TRBV7-2
TGTGCCAGCAGCTTAGCGGGAGAGAGCTCTGGGGCCAACGTCCTGACTTTC
CASSLAGESSGANVLTF
>NA|NA|TRBJ1-2|TRBV30
TGTGCCTGGAGGGCTAGAGGGCGGACTTATGGCTACACCTTC
CAWRARGRTYGYTF
>NA|NA|TRBJ1-1|TRBV3-1/TRBV3-2
TGTGCCAGCAGCCACCCAGGCATGAACACTGAAGCTTTCTTT
CASSHPGMNTEAFF
>NA|few|TRBJ2-7|TRBV12-5
TGTGCTAGTGGTTCAGGCCGCTCCTACGAGCAGTACTTC
CASGSGRSYEQYF
>NA|NA|TRBJ2-3|TRBV9
TGTGCCAGCAGCTTACGGGTCAGCACAGATACGCAGTATTTT
CASSLRVSTDTQYF
>NA|NA|TRBJ2-1|TRBV7-9
TGTGCCGGCAGCTTAGCGAGAGTCAATGAGCAGTTCTTC
CAGSLARVNEQFF
>TRBD1|NA|TRBJ1-1|TRBV5-8
TGTGCCAGCAGATCAATCTCCCGGACAGGGCGAACTGAAGCTTTCTTT
CASRSISRTGRTEAFF
>TRBD1|NA|TRBJ2-4|TRBV5-6
TGTGCCAGCAGCTTGAGGGACAGGGGAAACATTCAGTACTTC
CASSLRDRGNIQYF
>NA|NA|TRBJ1-2|TRBV5-5
TGTGCCAGCAGCCCAACCGAGAACTATGGCTACACCTTC
CASSPTENYGYTF
>TRBD2|NA|TRBJ2-1|TRBV29-1
TGCAGCGTTGCCGTAGCGGGCTCCTACAATGAGCAGTTCTTC
CSVAVAGSYNEQFF
>TRBD2|NA|TRBJ2-1|TRBV15
TGTGCCACCAGCACTAGCGGGAGGCCTACAATGACGCAGTTCTTC
CATSTSGRPTMTQFF
>TRBD1|NA|TRBJ1-5|TRBV28
TGTGCCAGCAGCCCACAGGGGCAGCCCCAGCATTTT
CASSPQGQPQHF
>TRBD1|NA|TRBJ1-1|TRBV18
TGTGCCAGCTCCCCGTTTACAGGGGACGGTGAAGCTTTCTTT
CASSPFTGDGEAFF
>TRBD1|NA|TRBJ1-2|TRBV29-1
TGCAGCGTTGGGCGGGAACAGGGGAATGGCTACACCTTC
CSVGREQGNGYTF